The 23 T cell receptor beta chains presented below share a single source sample, sequenced in a study of naive and memory T cell subsets. Both TRBC1 and TRBC2 were covered by a beta constant-region primer of two equimolar oligonucleotides. The ligated cDNA underwent four PCR rounds using SP2 and nested alpha and beta constant-region primers. TCRdb ran MiXCR on the UMI-ligation and nested PCR reads and lists one entry per CDR3 protein. The top ten clones hold 0.9% of a sample with about 120,000 distinct CDR3 sequences, 36% of them seen once. Sequencing input: central memory CD4+ T cells from blood. The receptors derive from a human donor in good health.

The chain uses TRBV6-1 and TRBJ2-5, with 8 nucleotides matching TRBD2. Germline CDR1 reads MNHNS; CDR2 reads SASEGT. This CDR3 comprises 14 residues. V lost 4 bases, J lost 4 bases, and 5 bases stayed unmatched. The CDR3 loop is CASSAGGAAETQYF. CDR3 sequence (DNA): TGTGCCAGCAGTGCCGGGGGGGCTGCAGAGACCCAGTACTTC.

The chain uses TRBV20-1 and TRBJ2-7; D not resolved. V shed 1 base and J shed 3 bases, with 4 bases lying between them. CDR1 and CDR2 from the germline V gene are DFQATT and SNEGSKA (reference sequence). The CDR3 sequence is 11 residues long. The CDR3 coding sequence is TGCAGTGCTAGAGCTGTCTACGAGCAGTACTTC. Translating gives CSARAVYEQYF.

This chain joins TRBV7-2 and TRBJ2-4; D may match TRBD1 or TRBD2 (5 bases each). CDR3 length equals 15 residues. V was pared by 2 bases and J by 3 bases, with 11 bases between. Germline V gene sequence: CDR1 SGHTA, CDR2 FQGNSA. CDR3 DNA sequence: TGTGCCAGCAGCTTACAGAGGGGAAGCAAAAACATTCAGTACTTC. Residues: CASSLQRGSKNIQYF.

This chain joins TRBV14 and TRBJ2-2; D unclear. The CDR3 is 15 residues long. The germline V gene encodes CDR1 SGHDN and CDR2 FVKESK. Between the trimmed V and J ends, which lost 2 bases and 5 bases, there was a span of 12 bases. The CDR3 DNA is TGTGCCAGCAGCCAACAAATAGCAGAGACCGGGGAGCTGTTTTTT. Protein: CASSQQIAETGELFF.

The V gene is TRBV7-2, the J gene TRBJ2-1, with TRBD2 identical over 13 bases. In germline, CDR1 is SGHTA, CDR2 FQGNSA. J was trimmed by 15 bases and V by 7 bases; bases with no gene match: 9. The CDR3 runs to 13 residues. CDR3 in amino acids: CASNLLAGGPWFF. The CDR3 nucleotides are TGTGCCAGCAACCTACTAGCGGGAGGGCCGTGGTTCTTC.

The chain joins TRBV7-9 to TRBJ1-2; 9 bases are a match to TRBD1. There are 13 residues in the CDR3. From germline, CDR1 is SEHNR and CDR2 FQNEAQ (reference sequence). After removal of 6 bases from V and 6 bases from J, the junction contained 5 bases not matched to a gene. The CDR3 sequence is CASSPTGGNGYTF. The CDR3 coding sequence is TGTGCCAGCAGTCCTACAGGGGGCAATGGCTACACCTTC. Together with reference TRBV7-9 and TRBJ1-2, the CDR3 gives the full variable domain: DTGVSQNPRHKITKRGQNVTFRCDPISEHNRLYWYRQTLGQGPEFLTYFQNEAQLEKSRLLSDRFSAERPKGSFSTLEIQRTEQGDSAMYLCASSPTGGNGYTFGSGTRLTVV.

The sample holds a few counts of this clonotype. The V call is TRBV18, the J call TRBJ2-1; 13 nucleotides align to TRBD2. This CDR3 comprises 16 residues. With V trimmed by 0 bases and J by 5 bases, 1 base remained unmatched. CDR1 is KGHSH, CDR2 LQKENI, per germline. The CDR3 DNA reads TGTGCCAGCTCACCACCCGGACTAGCGGGAGACAATGAGCAGTTCTTC. Translation: CASSPPGLAGDNEQFF.

The sample holds a few counts of this clonotype. The J gene is TRBJ2-1, the V gene TRBV10-1; 9 bases map to TRBD2. This CDR3 is 15 amino acids long. The V segment lost 6 bases and the J segment 0 bases; nucleotides outside the gene matches: 3. From germline, CDR1 is WNHNN and CDR2 SYGVQD (reference sequence). DNA of the CDR3: TGCGCCAGCAGCGATAGCGGGAGCTCCTACAATGAGCAGTTCTTC. Its translation: CASSDSGSSYNEQFF.

The table lists this clonotype with many counts. J is TRBJ1-1 and V is TRBV7-2; 7 positions agree with TRBD1. V trimming: 6 bases; J trimming: 0 bases; junction bases outside the gene matches: 7. The CDR3 extends over 15 amino acids. Germline V gives CDR1 SGHTA, CDR2 FQGNSA. The CDR3 reads CASRIRGGVNTEAFF. The CDR3, as DNA: TGTGCCAGCAGGATCAGGGGGGGGGTGAACACTGAAGCTTTCTTT.

The rearrangement links TRBV7-2 to TRBJ2-6; no reliable D call. The CDR3 extends over 16 amino acids. V was trimmed by 2 bases and J by 1 base, leaving 9 bases between them. The germline CDR1 and CDR2 sequences are SGHTA and FQGNSA. The CDR3 loop is CASSLSRRSGANVLTF. The CDR3 DNA follows: TGTGCCAGCAGCTTAAGCCGGAGATCTGGGGCCAACGTCCTGACTTTC.

The V gene is TRBV3-1, the J gene TRBJ1-6; 7 nucleotides match TRBD1. Germline V gene lookup returns CDR1 LGHDT and CDR2 YNNKEL (reference sequence). Trimming at V came to 5 bases and at J to 7 bases, leaving 5 bases not matched to a gene. CDR3 size: 14 residues. This CDR3 is CASSTGVGNSPLHF. DNA for the CDR3: TGTGCCAGCAGCACAGGGGTAGGGAATTCACCCCTCCACTTT.

This clonotype was seen once. The J gene is TRBJ2-5, the V gene TRBV7-8, with TRBD2 matching over 14 bases. J gave up 4 bases and V 1 base, and 5 bases lay outside the gene matches. This CDR3 contains 17 residues. Germline V lookup: CDR1 SGHVS, CDR2 FQNEAQ. CDR3 DNA sequence: TGTGCCAGCAGCTTAGGGGGACTAGCGGGAGTCTTAGAGACCCAGTACTTC. This translates into CASSLGGLAGVLETQYF.

In its sample, this clonotype was seen a few times. The chain carries TRBV20-1 and TRBJ2-1, with 11 bases identical to TRBD2. With 5 bases clipped from V and 4 bases from J, the junction kept 4 bases outside the gene matches. The CDR3 has 14 residues. The germline CDR1 and CDR2 sequences are DFQATT and SNEGSKA (reference sequence). The CDR3 is CSALGTSGYNEQFF. The CDR3 region has the DNA TGCAGTGCTCTAGGGACTAGCGGTTACAATGAGCAGTTCTTC.

V and J are TRBV12-3 or TRBV12-4 and TRBJ1-2, with a tentative D call TRBD1 (6 bases). The ends were cut back, 9 bases at V and 1 base at J, with 12 bases in the middle. The CDR3 runs to 13 residues. DNA of the CDR3: TGTGCCAGTCGGCGACAGGATAACTATGGCTACACCTTC. It specifies CASRRQDNYGYTF.

The V and J genes are TRBV24-1 and TRBJ1-2; D ambiguous. The CDR3 consists of 14 residues. CDR1 and CDR2 (germline): KGHDR, SFDVKD. Trimming left V 4 bases short and J 1 base short, with 9 bases between. In DNA, the CDR3 is TGTGCCACCAGTGAGTCGTGGCTTAACTATGGCTACACCTTC. Protein product: CATSESWLNYGYTF.

The CDR3 here is CASSRANSGANVLTF. Here the CDR3 DNA reads TGCGCCAGCAGCCGGGCGAATTCTGGGGCCAACGTCCTGACTTTC. The V gene is TRBV4-1, the J gene TRBJ2-6; unclear D gene. Germline CDR1 MGHRA, CDR2 YSYEKL. V gave up 4 bases and J gave up 1 base, with 8 bases separating them. CDR3 length: 15 amino acids.

This clonotype was counted only a few times. The CDR3 region has the DNA TGTGCCAGCAGCAAAATTTCGCCCTCCGAGACAGTGAACACTGAAGCTTTCTTT. Amino acids: CASSKISPSETVNTEAFF. The chain links TRBV21-1 to TRBJ1-1. TRBV21-1 is a pseudogene. The CDR3 has 18 amino acids.

In its sample, this clonotype is medium-sized (0.01 to 0.1%). The chain has TRBV29-1 and TRBJ2-1; D gene ambiguous. Germline V gene sequence: CDR1 SQVTM, CDR2 ANQGSEA. The CDR3 is 10 residues long. The V and J ends lost 5 bases and 5 bases respectively, with 4 bases between them. CDR3 sequence reads: CSVWDNEQFF. CDR3 sequence (DNA): TGCAGCGTTTGGGACAATGAGCAGTTCTTC.

As to this clonotype: It may be a read error: a sequence one base away is much more abundant. The chain couples TRBV29-1 to TRBJ2-5; no firm D call. CDR1 is SQVTM, CDR2 ANQGSEA, per germline. The CDR3 sequence is 14 residues long. Between the trimmed V and J ends, which lost 0 bases and 3 bases, there was a span of 11 bases. CDR3 in DNA: TGCAGCGTTGAAGACGGACGGATCAAAGAGACCCAGTACTTC. It codes for CSVEDGRIKETQYF.

This clonotype was observed a few times. The rearrangement uses TRBV6-5 and TRBJ1-2; D remains ambiguous. This CDR3 contains 12 residues. The germline V gene has CDR1 MNHEY and CDR2 SVGAGI. V lost 11 bases, J lost 0 bases, and 10 bases lay in between. DNA of the CDR3: TGTGCCGCCAAATCTTCTAACTATGGCTACACCTTC. Encoded protein: CAAKSSNYGYTF.

Within the sample, this clonotype is medium-sized (0.01 to 0.1%). CDR3 sequence: CSASAGIADTQYF. Written as DNA, the CDR3 is TGCAGTGCTAGTGCAGGGATCGCAGATACGCAGTATTTT. The V call is TRBV20-1, the J call TRBJ2-3, with a possible D match to TRBD1 (5 bases). The CDR3 has 13 amino acids. CDR1 DFQATT and CDR2 SNEGSKA come from the germline V gene (reference sequence). The germline V and J ends were trimmed by 3 bases and 4 bases, with 11 bases remaining between them.

The CDR3 DNA reads TGTGCCACCAGTGACTACGCAAGCACAGATACGCAGTATTTT. Protein product: CATSDYASTDTQYF. V is TRBV24-1 and J is TRBJ2-3; D gene ambiguous. Germline V CDR1 and CDR2: KGHDR, SFDVKD. The CDR3 sequence is 14 residues long. The V and J ends lost 4 bases and 0 bases respectively, with 7 bases between them.

This clonotype was observed a few times. V gene TRBV20-1 combines with J gene TRBJ2-3, with TRBD2 identical over 11 bases. Germline CDR1 reads DFQATT; CDR2 reads SNEGSKA (reference sequence). The CDR3 totals 14 residues. V lost 5 bases and J lost 4; bases outside the gene matches: 5. For the CDR3, the DNA is TGCAGTGCTGGTACTAGCGGGAGTGCAGATACGCAGTATTTT. This codes for CSAGTSGSADTQYF.